One and the same sample provided the 27 T cell receptor beta chains below, sequenced in a study of T cell responses to AZD1222 COVID-19 vaccine. This table comes from immunoSEQ multiplex PCR, and its TCRdb copy is limited to in-frame clones, with some not included. The sample lists some 150,000 clones, 88% occurring once. The sequencing here drew on peripheral blood, taken 28 days after the second dose of the MenACWY control vaccine. The receptors were gathered from an adult who received the MenACWY meningococcal vaccine as a control.

The chain carries TRBV2 and TRBJ2-3; 10 nucleotides line up with TRBD1. J lost 4 bases, V lost 6 bases, and 7 bases had no gene match. Germline V CDR1 and CDR2: SNHLY, FYNNEI. There are 15 residues in the CDR3. CDR3 amino acids: CASRVDRGLADTQYF. The CDR3, as DNA: TGTGCCAGCAGAGTCGACAGGGGGCTCGCAGATACGCAGTATTTT.

The J gene is TRBJ1-1, the V gene TRBV3-1 (or the pseudogene TRBV3-2); unclear D gene. V lost 4 bases and J 5 bases, leaving 8 bases between the germline ends. The CDR3 length is 12 residues. Germline loops: CDR1 LGHDT, CDR2 YNNKEL (reference sequence). The CDR3 DNA sequence: TGTGCCAGCAGCCCAGACTTTACTGAAGCTTTCTTT. Translation: CASSPDFTEAFF.

The genes are TRBV3-1 (or the pseudogene TRBV3-2) and TRBJ2-2, with D possibly TRBD1 on 7 matching bases. Per the germline V gene, CDR1 is LGHDT and CDR2 is YNNKEL (reference sequence). The CDR3 length is 16 residues. Trimming removed 1 base at V and 9 bases at J, with 18 bases between. The CDR3 DNA reads as TGTGCCAGCAGCCAAGTGGAAGAGTCAGGGGGGAGGGAGCTGTTTTTT. This gives the protein CASSQVEESGGRELFF.

The genes are TRBV30 and TRBJ1-4; D remains ambiguous. The CDR3 consists of 11 residues. The V and J ends lost 2 bases and 5 bases respectively, with 3 bases between them. The germline gives CDR1 GTSNPN, CDR2 SVGIG (reference sequence). The CDR3 is CAWSSNEKLFF. CDR3 bases: TGTGCCTGGAGTAGCAATGAAAAACTGTTTTTT. Variable domain in full (rest from reference TRBV30 and TRBJ1-4): SQTIHQWPATLVQPVGSPLSLECTVEGTSNPNLYWYRQAAGRGLQLLFYSVGIGQISSEVPQNLSASRPQDRQFILSSKKLLLSDSGFYLCAWSSNEKLFFGSGTQLSVL.

The chain carries TRBV6-4 and TRBJ2-2; no clear D. Germline-derived CDR1 and CDR2 are MRHNA and SNTAGT. The CDR3 is made up of 14 amino acids. Trimming removed 5 bases at V and 2 bases at J, with 9 bases between. The CDR3 region has the DNA TGTGCCAGCAGTATCCGGCTTAACACCGGGGAGCTGTTTTTT. Amino acids: CASSIRLNTGELFF.

V gene TRBV6-6 combines with J gene TRBJ2-7; TRBD2 matches 7 bases. Trimming cost V 5 bases and J 0 bases; bases outside gene matches: 4. CDR3 length: 14 residues. Germline CDR1 MNHNY, CDR2 SVGAGI (reference sequence). CDR3 residues: CASSGLADSYEQYF. DNA of the CDR3: TGTGCCAGCAGTGGGCTAGCGGACTCCTACGAGCAGTACTTC.

V usage is TRBV27 and J usage is TRBJ2-7; the D call may be TRBD1 or TRBD2 (5 bases each). The CDR3 runs to 16 residues. Trimming removed 5 bases from V and 0 bases from J, with 17 bases in between. Germline CDR1 reads MNHEY; CDR2 reads SMNVEV (reference sequence). The DNA for the CDR3 is TGTGCCAGCAGTGGGGGAACGGGACGCAGCTCCTACGAGCAGTACTTC. Protein sequence: CASSGGTGRSSYEQYF.

The chain carries TRBV19 and TRBJ1-5; 10 bases are a match to TRBD1. This CDR3 is built from 18 residues. J lost 1 base, V lost 5 bases, and 11 bases had no gene match. CDR1 is LNHDA, CDR2 SQIVND, per germline (reference sequence). CDR3 region: CASSLRDRGGVSNQPQHF. The DNA for the CDR3 is TGTGCCAGTAGTCTCCGGGACAGGGGAGGGGTAAGCAATCAGCCCCAGCATTTT.

The gene calls are TRBV6-5 and TRBJ1-5; D is undetermined. Germline lookup yields CDR1 MNHEY and CDR2 SVGAGI. This CDR3 spans 12 amino acids. V gave up 2 bases and J gave up 5 bases, with 4 bases separating them. CDR3 coding DNA: TGTGCCAGCAGTTACGGGTATCAGCCCCAGCATTTT. Its protein product is CASSYGYQPQHF.

This clone was recorded once. The chain joins TRBV12-3 or TRBV12-4 to TRBJ2-2; D could derive from TRBD1 or TRBD2 (5 bases each). Trimming left V 5 bases short and J 9 bases short, with 13 bases between. This CDR3 has 13 residues. CDR3 in amino acids: CASSAWGIRELFF. CDR3 nucleotide sequence: TGTGCCAGCAGTGCATGGGGGATTCGGGAGCTGTTTTTT.

This chain uses TRBV5-4 with TRBJ1-2, with D unresolved. V was clipped by 0 bases and J by 8 bases, with 14 bases between them. The CDR3 runs to 14 residues. Germline V gives CDR1 SGHNT, CDR2 YYREEE (reference sequence). CDR3: CASSLVGGPQGYTF. The DNA of the CDR3 is TGTGCCAGCAGCTTGGTGGGAGGGCCCCAGGGCTACACCTTC.

This clone was seen a handful of times. The chain uses TRBV6-1 and TRBJ2-7; 10 bases fit TRBD1. The junction had 6 bases not matched to a gene; V was cut back by 5 bases and J by 5 bases. The CDR3 is 14 amino acids. Germline assignment: CDR1 MNHNS and CDR2 SASEGT. The CDR3 DNA reads as TGTGCCAGCAGTACTAGGGACAGGGGAAACGAGCAGTACTTC. Its translation: CASSTRDRGNEQYF.

This chain connects TRBV7-2 to TRBJ1-3; maybe TRBD1 (6 bases). Trimming left V 8 bases short and J 3 bases short, with 11 bases between. CDR3 size: 13 residues. The germline V gene has CDR1 SGHTA and CDR2 FQGNSA. CDR3 sequence reads: CASGGENGNTIYF. CDR3 bases: TGTGCCAGCGGGGGCGAGAATGGAAACACCATATATTTT.

The chain is built from TRBV19 and TRBJ2-3; 8 bases align to TRBD2. Germline V gene data show CDR1 as LNHDA and CDR2 as SQIVND (reference sequence). V gave up 7 bases and J gave up 1 base; unmatched junction bases: 4. The CDR3 runs to 14 residues. This chain's CDR3 is CASIGLAGTDTQYF. In DNA, the CDR3 is TGTGCCAGTATCGGACTAGCAGGCACAGATACGCAGTATTTT.

The rearrangement joins TRBV28 to TRBJ1-3, with a possible D match to TRBD1 (5 bases). This CDR3 contains 15 residues. Per germline, CDR1 MDHEN and CDR2 SYDVKM. V was clipped by 2 bases and J by 4 bases, with 12 bases between them. CDR3 region: CASSLGPKGGNTIYF. As DNA, the CDR3 is TGTGCCAGCAGTTTAGGCCCCAAGGGGGGAAACACCATATATTTT.

The chain has TRBV6-5 and TRBJ2-1; no clear D gene. V was clipped by 6 bases and J by 4 bases, with 13 bases between them. Germline V CDR1 and CDR2: MNHEY, SVGAGI. This CDR3 comprises 14 residues. The CDR3 is CASSRKRHYNEQFF. The CDR3, as DNA: TGTGCCAGCAGCCGAAAACGACATTACAATGAGCAGTTCTTC.

The chain couples TRBV15 to TRBJ2-3; D unresolved. V lost 1 base, J lost 2 bases, and 4 bases lay in between. The CDR3 is made up of 13 amino acids. Germline loops: CDR1 LNHNV, CDR2 YYDKDF (reference sequence). CDR3 bases: TGTGCCACCAGCAGAGTAGTCACAGATACGCAGTATTTT. Amino acids: CATSRVVTDTQYF. The variable domain in full, with the rest retrieved from reference TRBV15 and TRBJ2-3, is DAMVIQNPRYQVTQFGKPVTLSCSQTLNHNVMYWYQQKSSQAPKLLFHYYDKDFNNEADTPDNFQSRRPNTSFCFLDIRSPGLGDTAMYLCATSRVVTDTQYFGPGTRLTVL.

Only a few counts were recorded for this clone. CDR3 in amino acids: CASSLSGRSTDTQYF. CDR3 in DNA: TGTGCCAGCAGCTTAAGCGGGAGGAGCACAGATACGCAGTATTTT. The J gene is TRBJ2-3, the V gene TRBV7-6; 9 nucleotides match TRBD2. From germline, CDR1 is SGHVS and CDR2 FNYEAQ. The CDR3 extends over 15 amino acids. The trim removed 2 bases at V and 0 bases at J, leaving 0 bases unmatched.

The chain has TRBV2 and TRBJ1-1; D perhaps matches TRBD1 (5 bases). Between the trimmed V and J ends, which lost 1 base and 11 bases, there was a span of 14 bases. The CDR3 loop spans 13 amino acids. From germline, CDR1 is SNHLY and CDR2 FYNNEI. The CDR3, as DNA: TGTGCCAGCAGTGAAGAGGACACCCTGGGGGCTTTCTTT. Its protein product is CASSEEDTLGAFF.

The V gene is TRBV3-1 (or the pseudogene TRBV3-2), the J gene TRBJ1-2; the D gene is possibly TRBD1 (5 bases). The germline V and J ends were trimmed by 3 bases and 4 bases, with 15 bases remaining between them. Germline V gene lookup returns CDR1 LGHDT and CDR2 YNNKEL (reference sequence). The CDR3 runs 15 residues. The CDR3 reads CASSHTGLSFYGYTF. CDR3 coding DNA: TGTGCCAGCAGCCATACAGGATTAAGTTTCTATGGCTACACCTTC.

The V call is TRBV19, the J call TRBJ2-1, with 12 bases aligning to TRBD2. V trimming: 10 bases; J trimming: 7 bases; junction bases outside the gene matches: 11. There are 15 residues in the CDR3. CDR1 and CDR2 from the germline V gene are LNHDA and SQIVND (reference sequence). The CDR3 DNA follows: TGTGCCACCGGACTAGCGGGAAACCCGGGGAATGAGCAGTTCTTC. Its translation: CATGLAGNPGNEQFF.

The J gene is TRBJ2-3, the V gene TRBV12-2; TRBD2 is the table's D call, not checked against the DNA. TRBV12-2 is a known pseudogene. The CDR3 sequence is 9 residues long. CDR3 in amino acids: CAAVDTQYF. The CDR3 DNA follows: TGTGCGGCGGTAGATACGCAGTATTTT.

V gene TRBV24-1 combines with J gene TRBJ2-1; 16 positions agree with TRBD2. In germline, CDR1 is KGHDR, CDR2 SFDVKD. This CDR3 region has 19 residues. The J segment lost 7 bases and the V segment lost 3 bases, leaving 11 bases of the junction unmatched. This CDR3 is CATSDPPGTSGRVGNEQFF. The CDR3 bases are TGTGCCACCAGTGATCCCCCCGGGACTAGCGGGAGGGTAGGAAATGAGCAGTTCTTC.

This chain links TRBV5-1 with TRBJ2-1; weak D call: TRBD2 (6 bases). CDR1 and CDR2 (germline): SGHRS, YFSETQ. The CDR3 is 16 residues long. V was shortened by 1 base and J by 4 bases, with 15 bases between the two germline ends. The CDR3 loop reads CASSLSPGEGYNEQFF. The CDR3 DNA reads TGCGCCAGCAGCTTGTCGCCGGGAGAGGGTTACAATGAGCAGTTCTTC.

This sequence joins TRBV10-3 and TRBJ1-1, with a tentative D call TRBD1 (6 bases). CDR1 is ENHRY and CDR2 is SYGVKD in the germline V gene. This CDR3 is 12 amino acids long. Trimming removed 6 bases at V and 5 bases at J, with 10 bases between. CDR3 amino acids: CAIRVTGTEAFF. Here the CDR3 DNA reads TGTGCCATCAGAGTAACAGGGACTGAAGCTTTCTTT.

The CDR3 spells CASSLDSGSPLHF. CDR3 in DNA: TGCGCCAGCAGCCTGGACTCGGGGTCACCCCTCCACTTT. This rearrangement joins TRBV5-1 to TRBJ1-6; no reliable D call. CDR3 size: 13 residues. Germline values: CDR1 SGHRS, CDR2 YFSETQ. Deletions cut 4 bases from V and 10 bases from J, with 12 bases between.

The DNA of the CDR3 is TGTGCCAGCCGGGGGGGGACCCAAGAGACCCAGTACTTC. This encodes CASRGGTQETQYF. The chain uses TRBV2 and TRBJ2-5, with 8 bases lining up with TRBD2. This CDR3 has 13 residues. The V segment lost 8 bases and the J segment 1 base; nucleotides outside the gene matches: 3. Germline V gene sequence: CDR1 SNHLY, CDR2 FYNNEI.